The clone carrying this T cell receptor (beta chain) showed up just a few times. Investigators reverse transcribed all isolated RNA, so they sequenced expressed TCRB transcripts. The table came from immunoSEQ multiplex PCR; TCRdb's copy has only in-frame clones and leaves some out. The table lists about 200,000 clones, about a tenth of them singletons. The V gene's germline CDR1 is MDHEN and CDR2 SYDVKM. Trimming shortened V by 10 bases and J by 5 bases, and 16 bases separated the two germline ends. CDR3 length: 13 amino acids. The source of the sample is a study of beta chain features in type 1 diabetes.

The sample taken for sequencing was central memory CD4+ T cells from blood. This TCR was sampled from a man aged 18 to 29 in good health. The rearrangement links TRBV28 to TRBJ2-3; TRBD2 is a possible D gene (7 bases). CDR3 sequence (DNA): TGTGCCATCAACCTTAGGGGGGGAGATACGCAGTATTTT. As protein: CAINLRGGDTQYF.